This TCR beta chain was captured in a study of vaccination and CD4 T cells after COVID-19. Germline loops: CDR1 SNHLY, CDR2 FYNNEI. There are 13 residues in the CDR3. V was cut by 7 bases and J by 4 bases, with 13 bases left in between. As regards this clonotype: The antigen is unknown.

Treatment given: approximately 11-day PBMC culture with coronavirus spike peptide pools or control peptides (ViraFEST assay). An Oncomine TCR Beta short-read assay was used to sequence the DNA from cultured CD4+ T cells. Extraction of genomic DNA was performed on cultured CD4+ T cells. TCRdb analysed the PCR reads with MiXCR anew, one entry per CDR3 protein. The table includes about 13,000 distinct CDR3 sequences, approximately 57% detected once. Material: CD4+ T cells from blood, cultured in vitro. This clonotype was obtained from a human donor who had recovered from COVID-19. V usage is TRBV2 and J usage is TRBJ1-1, with a tentative D call TRBD1 (5 bases). The CDR3 DNA follows: TGTGCCAGCATCCTCCGGGGGACCACTGAAGCTTTCTTT. Translation gives CASILRGTTEAFF.